What follows are 5 T cell receptor beta chains derived from one specimen sequenced in a study of T cells in Graves' hyperthyroidism and ophthalmopathy (dated by TCRdb to about 2019). Library generation was performed with multiplex PCR. Reads for this sample came from an Illumina HiSeq 2000. The TCR beta CDR3 regions were amplified from RNA transcripts. The first round of RT-PCR for the TCR CDR3 was performed with the HTBI primer set and the Qiagen OneStep RT-PCR kit. TCRdb reran the public reads through fastp at Q25 and MiXCR, keeping productive beta chains. Rows are unified per CDR3 protein, each entry keeping the most common DNA and genes. Present in this sample are roughly 700,000 distinct CDR3 sequences, 15% to 20% of which were seen just once. Together, the top ten hold roughly a sixth of the sample. The sample taken for sequencing was blood. The receptors originated from a man aged 50-59 years with Graves' hyperthyroidism.

The chain employs TRBV7-3 and TRBJ2-1; perhaps TRBD2 as D (6 bases). Germline V gives CDR1 SGHTA, CDR2 FQGTGA. The V and J ends lost 2 bases and 8 bases respectively, with 10 bases between them. This CDR3 comprises 13 residues. The CDR3 coding sequence is TGTGCCAGCAGCTTACCAGGGAGGCATGAGCAGTTCTTC. Amino acids: CASSLPGRHEQFF.

This clonotype has only a few counts. The chain is built from TRBV30 and TRBJ2-7, with D perhaps matching TRBD2 (6 bases). V lost 0 bases and J 2 bases, leaving 8 bases between the germline ends. The CDR3 extends over 13 amino acids. From germline, CDR1 is GTSNPN and CDR2 SVGIG (reference sequence). The CDR3 DNA reads as TGTGCCTGGAGTGTAGGAGGGCCCTACGAGCAGTACTTC. This encodes CAWSVGGPYEQYF.

The genes are TRBV28 and TRBJ2-2; D unclear. CDR3 size: 19 residues. Germline loops: CDR1 MDHEN, CDR2 SYDVKM. Trimming pared 7 bases from V and 5 bases from J, leaving 29 bases between. CDR3 in DNA: TGTGCCAGCACCTCGCCCCCCCAGGTTAGGGTGAAGGGTACCGGGGAGCTGTTTTTT. It specifies CASTSPPQVRVKGTGELFF. Drawing the rest from reference TRBV28 and TRBJ2-2, the complete variable domain is DVKVTQSSRYLVKRTGEKVFLECVQDMDHENMFWYRQDPGLGLRLIYFSYDVKMKEKGDIPEGYSVSREKKERFSLILESASTNQTSMYLCASTSPPQVRVKGTGELFFGEGSRLTVL.

This clonotype was observed a single time. This chain uses TRBV6-1 with TRBJ2-7; D gene uncertain. This CDR3 spans 15 amino acids. V lost 0 bases, J lost 3 bases, and 12 bases lay in between. The V gene's germline CDR1 is MNHNS and CDR2 SASEGT. CDR3 loop: CASSEALRLVYEQYF. In DNA form, the CDR3 reads TGTGCCAGCAGTGAAGCGCTTCGGCTAGTCTACGAGCAGTACTTC.

This clonotype was counted ten times or more. The chain joins TRBV27 to TRBJ2-7; 7 nucleotides line up with TRBD1. The trim removed 4 bases at V and 4 bases at J, leaving 4 bases unmatched. This CDR3 has 13 residues. Germline-derived CDR1 and CDR2 are MNHEY and SMNVEV (reference sequence). The CDR3 DNA reads as TGTGCCAGCAGTTGGGGACAGCAATACGAGCAGTACTTC. It is translated as CASSWGQQYEQYF.